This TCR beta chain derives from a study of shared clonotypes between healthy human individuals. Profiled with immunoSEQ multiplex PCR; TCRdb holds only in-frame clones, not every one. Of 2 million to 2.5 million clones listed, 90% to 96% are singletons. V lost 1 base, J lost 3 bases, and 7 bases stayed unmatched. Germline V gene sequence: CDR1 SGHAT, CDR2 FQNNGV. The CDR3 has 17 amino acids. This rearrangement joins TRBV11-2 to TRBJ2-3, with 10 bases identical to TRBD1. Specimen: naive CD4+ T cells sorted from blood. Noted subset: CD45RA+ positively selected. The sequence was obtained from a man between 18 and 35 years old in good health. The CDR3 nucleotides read TGTGCCAGCAGCTTAGCCTCCCGGGACAGGGGTACAGATACGCAGTATTTT. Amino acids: CASSLASRDRGTDTQYF.